A selection of T cell receptor beta chains follows, all from one sample in a study of T cell repertoires in cytomegalovirus infection. No antigen has been identified for these receptors. TCRdb re-derived calls from the reads in MiXCR, one entry per CDR3 protein. The sample includes around 55,000 distinct CDR3 sequences, around a fifth of them seen just once. The sequences come from CD8+ T cells from cultured PBMCs, collected from culture after CMV antigen stimulation. The receptor source for this set is a human donor in good health (CMV status not recorded). Some clones in this sample may be carry-over from other donors' samples. Each CDR3 is given with its conserved first and last residue. The order of the fields is V gene, J gene, CDR3 protein.

v_call: TRBV12-3/TRBV12-4
j_call: TRBJ2-1
cdr3_aa: CASSFAGNIYEQFF

v_call: TRBV7-7
j_call: TRBJ2-1
cdr3_aa: CASSPSTSGNEQFF

v_call: TRBV19
j_call: TRBJ1-5
cdr3_aa: CASNSGSNSNQPQHF

v_call: TRBV7-9
j_call: TRBJ1-1
cdr3_aa: CASSPRTDSEAFF

v_call: TRBV27
j_call: TRBJ2-4
cdr3_aa: CASRPSGEQLAKNIQYF

v_call: TRBV7-2
j_call: TRBJ2-1
cdr3_aa: CASSLHSAIYNEQFF

v_call: TRBV13
j_call: TRBJ1-1
cdr3_aa: CASSSHRAISTEAFF

v_call: TRBV29-1
j_call: TRBJ2-1
cdr3_aa: CSAKGGDPYNEQFF

v_call: TRBV28
j_call: TRBJ1-2
cdr3_aa: CASSPQDGYTF

v_call: TRBV11-2
j_call: TRBJ2-7
cdr3_aa: CASSSRTSGTYEQYF

v_call: TRBV7-3
j_call: TRBJ2-2
cdr3_aa: CASSPRASQNTGELFF

v_call: TRBV7-2
j_call: TRBJ1-4
cdr3_aa: CASSSPRSVGEKLFF

v_call: TRBV27
j_call: TRBJ2-7
cdr3_aa: CASSVSGSSYEQYF

v_call: TRBV12-3/TRBV12-4
j_call: TRBJ2-3
cdr3_aa: CASSFLAGTGDTQYF

v_call: TRBV20-1
j_call: TRBJ2-7
cdr3_aa: CSASTSGNTRPYEQYF

v_call: TRBV4-1
j_call: TRBJ2-7
cdr3_aa: CASSQDGGVTYEQYF